A single sample is the source of the 13 T cell receptor beta chains below, sequenced in a study of control samples from healthy donors and cancer patients. Assay: immunoSEQ multiplex PCR; the TCRdb copy retains only in-frame clones and omits some. The sample holds around 100,000 clones, approximately 90% seen once. Material for sequencing was blood. Receptor source: a man between 25 and 39 years old in good health.

The genes are TRBV24-1 and TRBJ2-7, with 9 positions matching TRBD1. CDR1 and CDR2 (germline): KGHDR, SFDVKD. This CDR3 comprises 15 residues. The V segment lost 4 bases and the J segment 8 bases; nucleotides outside the gene matches: 11. This CDR3 is CATSDAGTGTPQQYF. The CDR3 DNA sequence: TGTGCCACCAGTGACGCCGGGACAGGGACCCCCCAGCAGTACTTC.

The CDR3 here is CASSVGPGGGETEAFF. Here the CDR3 DNA reads TGTGCCAGCAGCGTAGGCCCCGGAGGGGGCGAAACTGAAGCTTTCTTT. The rearrangement links TRBV9 to TRBJ1-1; the match to TRBD1 covers 7 bases. The CDR3 is 16 amino acids. The trim removed 0 bases at V and 5 bases at J, leaving 10 bases unmatched. Germline CDR1 and CDR2: SGDLS and YYNGEE.

In this sample, this clone turned up a few times. The V gene is TRBV11-2, the J gene TRBJ2-7; D is perhaps TRBD1 or TRBD2 (5 bases each). The CDR3 runs to 14 residues. Germline V gene lookup returns CDR1 SGHAT and CDR2 FQNNGV. V gave up 4 bases and J gave up 2 bases, with 12 bases separating them. CDR3 amino acids: CASSSQGGPYEQYF. The CDR3 DNA is TGTGCCAGCAGCTCCCAGGGCGGGCCCTACGAGCAGTACTTC.

Only one count was recorded for this clone. In nucleotides, the CDR3 is TGTGCCAGCAGCGTAGCCAGGGGTTCACCCCTCCACTTT. Protein product: CASSVARGSPLHF. This chain connects TRBV9 to TRBJ1-6, with D perhaps TRBD1 (6 bases). The germline V and J ends were trimmed by 0 bases and 9 bases, with 7 bases remaining between them. CDR3 length: 13 amino acids. CDR1 and CDR2 from the germline V gene are SGDLS and YYNGEE.

The chain employs TRBV7-2 and TRBJ2-7, with 10 positions matching TRBD2. After removal of 2 bases from V and 0 bases from J, the junction contained 10 bases not matched to a gene. This CDR3 comprises 18 residues. Germline V gene lookup returns CDR1 SGHTA and CDR2 FQGNSA. The CDR3 reads CASSLHLAGDTNSYEQYF. CDR3 bases: TGTGCCAGCAGCTTACATCTAGCGGGAGATACCAACTCCTACGAGCAGTACTTC.

The rearrangement links TRBV9 to TRBJ2-2; 9 nucleotides match TRBD1. The CDR3 contains 15 residues. Germline CDR1 and CDR2: SGDLS and YYNGEE. The trim removed 6 bases at V and 3 bases at J, leaving 6 bases unmatched. Written as DNA, the CDR3 is TGTGCCAGCAACCCAGGACAGGGGCACACCGGGGAGCTGTTTTTT. This translates into CASNPGQGHTGELFF. Full variable domain (remainder filled in from reference TRBV9 and TRBJ2-2): DSGVTQTPKHLITATGQRVTLRCSPRSGDLSVYWYQQSLDQGLQFLIQYYNGEERAKGNILERFSAQQFPDLHSELNLSSLELGDSALYFCASNPGQGHTGELFFGEGSRLTVL.

Here the CDR3 DNA reads TGTGCCAGCAGTTATAGTGTGGGGGTAGCCTACGAGCAGTACGTC. It yields the protein CASSYSVGVAYEQYV. V and J are TRBV6-2 or TRBV6-3 and TRBJ2-7, with D perhaps being TRBD1 or TRBD2 (5 bases each). Germline assignment: CDR1 MNHEY and CDR2 SVGEGT. The CDR3 runs 15 residues. With 3 bases removed from V and 2 bases from J, the gap between germline ends came to 14 bases.

The rearrangement uses TRBV5-4 and TRBJ2-2; the D call may be TRBD1 or TRBD2 (5 bases each). V dropped 4 bases and J dropped 4 bases, with 17 bases sitting between them. The CDR3 extends over 16 amino acids. Germline loops: CDR1 SGHNT, CDR2 YYREEE (reference sequence). The CDR3 sequence: CASSEWGTRRTGELFF. Written as DNA, the CDR3 is TGTGCCAGCAGCGAATGGGGGACCCGCCGCACCGGGGAGCTGTTTTTT.

V usage is TRBV5-1 and J usage is TRBJ2-2; TRBD1 might be the D (5 bases). V lost 6 bases to trimming and J lost 4 bases, with 13 bases between them. CDR1 and CDR2 from the germline V gene are SGHRS and YFSETQ. The CDR3 totals 14 residues. This chain's CDR3 is CASTAGSVTGELFF. CDR3 coding DNA: TGCGCCAGCACGGCAGGGTCGGTCACCGGGGAGCTGTTTTTT.

The chain links TRBV6-5 to TRBJ1-2; TRBD1 agrees at 10 bases. The germline CDR1 and CDR2 sequences are MNHEY and SVGAGI. The CDR3 totals 14 residues. J gave up 2 bases and V 6 bases, and 3 bases lay outside the gene matches. The CDR3 DNA reads TGTGCCAGCAGCGCGGACAGGGGGAACTATGGCTACACCTTC. Translated, it gives CASSADRGNYGYTF.

The J gene is TRBJ1-2, the V gene TRBV5-4, with D unclear. The germline V gene encodes CDR1 SGHNT and CDR2 YYREEE (reference sequence). The CDR3 extends over 13 amino acids. Trimming cost V 0 bases and J 5 bases, with 8 bases left between them. Here the CDR3 DNA reads TGTGCCAGCAGCTTGGCAAACGGTTATGGCTACACCTTC. It encodes CASSLANGYGYTF.

The chain is built from TRBV19 and TRBJ2-1, with TRBD2 matching over 9 bases. The J segment lost 6 bases and the V segment lost 5 bases, leaving 14 bases of the junction unmatched. Germline-derived CDR1 and CDR2 are LNHDA and SQIVND (reference sequence). The CDR3 consists of 17 residues. CDR3 nucleotide sequence: TGTGCCAGTAGTTCCGGCGGGAGGGCCGTTAAGGGCAATGAGCAGTTCTTC. Its translation is CASSSGGRAVKGNEQFF.

The chain is built from TRBV5-6 and TRBJ1-1; 10 bases map to TRBD1. Looked up from germline, CDR1 is SGHDT and CDR2 is YYEEEE. This CDR3 contains 14 residues. V trimming: 4 bases; J trimming: 11 bases; junction bases outside the gene matches: 11. CDR3 sequence: CASSHSTGGRRAFF. The CDR3 DNA reads as TGTGCCAGCAGCCATTCGACAGGGGGCAGGAGGGCTTTCTTT.